The following is a T cell receptor delta chain sequence with its context. TCRdb re-called the RT-PCR reads using CATT. This table holds about 1,400 delta-chain clones, 35% to 55% found once. This specimen belongs to a study of gamma-delta T cells after stem cell transplantation. Germline V gene sequence: CDR1 GEAIGNYY, CDR2 EKD. This CDR3 has 15 residues. V gave up 0 bases and J gave up 0 bases, with 10 bases separating them. The sequence was obtained from a human donor. It is not recorded whose cells these are; they may come from a transplant donor. The chain links TRDV2 to TRDJ1; D might be TRDD3 (5 bases). The sample taken for sequencing was gamma-delta T cells. The CDR3 DNA is TGTGCCTGTGACACCGTGGGGCCGTACACCGATAAACTCATCTTT. As protein: CACDTVGPYTDKLIF.